These 2 T cell receptor beta chains were all obtained from the same sample, sequenced in a study of vaccination and CD4 T cells after COVID-19. Treatment noted: roughly 11-day PBMC culture with coronavirus spike peptide pools or control peptides (ViraFEST assay). Cultured CD4+ T cell DNA was sequenced using the Oncomine TCR Beta short-read assay. MiXCR, run by TCRdb on the PCR reads, gives a single entry per CDR3 protein. Counted here are around 5,900 distinct CDR3 sequences, almost 50% occurring once; the ten biggest clones make up roughly 30%. These receptors' targets are unknown. The sample comprised CD4+ T cells from blood, cultured in vitro. The receptors derive from a human donor who had recovered from COVID-19.

V is TRBV24-1 and J is TRBJ2-5; no reliable D call. The germline CDR1 and CDR2 sequences are KGHDR and SFDVKD. V lost 4 bases, J lost 5 bases, and 4 bases lay in between. The CDR3 has 11 amino acids. Here the CDR3 reads CATSDGETQYF. In nucleotides, the CDR3 is TGTGCCACCAGTGACGGGGAGACCCAGTACTTC.

In its sample, this clonotype was seen a few times. The rearrangement links TRBV15 to TRBJ1-2; D unresolved. This CDR3 contains 15 residues. The V and J ends lost 0 bases and 2 bases respectively, with 10 bases between them. Germline loops: CDR1 LNHNV, CDR2 YYDKDF (reference sequence). DNA for the CDR3: TGTGCCACCAGCAGAGAGGATAGTAGAAACTATGGCTACACCTTC. Translating it yields CATSREDSRNYGYTF.